One sample yielded the 31 T cell receptor beta chains listed below, sequenced in a study of T cell responses to AZD1222 COVID-19 vaccine. Data came from immunoSEQ multiplex PCR; TCRdb stores just in-frame clones and leaves some out. The sample shows about 150,000 clones, less than 90% of them seen only once. This material consisted of peripheral blood, taken after recovery from COVID-19. Source of these receptors: an adult who had recovered from COVID-19.

The rearrangement joins TRBV11-2 to TRBJ1-2, with no clear D. The CDR3 covers 13 residues. The ends were cut back, 4 bases at V and 4 bases at J, with 10 bases in the middle. Germline CDR1 reads SGHAT; CDR2 reads FQNNGV. The DNA for the CDR3 is TGTGCCAGCAGCTCGTCCGGCAGCTATGGCTACACCTTC. Translating it yields CASSSSGSYGYTF.

The chain recombines TRBV11-3 with TRBJ2-1; 7 bases are a match to TRBD1. This CDR3 spans 15 amino acids. After removal of 5 bases from V and 7 bases from J, the junction contained 11 bases not matched to a gene. Germline V CDR1 and CDR2: SGHNT, YENEEA. Here the CDR3 reads CASSPGDSWGNEQFF. CDR3 bases: TGTGCCAGCAGCCCAGGGGACAGCTGGGGAAATGAGCAGTTCTTC.

CDR3 protein: CASSPLVGNIYEQYF. CDR3 DNA: TGTGCCAGCAGCCCCCTCGTGGGGAATATCTACGAGCAGTACTTC. The chain is built from TRBV5-4 and TRBJ2-7; D is unresolved. Trimming took 4 bases from V and 3 from J, leaving 17 bases between them. The CDR3 is 15 residues long. Germline CDR1 is SGHNT and CDR2 is YYREEE (reference sequence).

Comment on this clone: An end of the junction does not agree with germline; a read error may underlie this. CDR3 nucleotides: TGTGCCAGCAGCGTAGGACAGGGGGACACTGAAGCTTTCTTT. Its protein product is CASSVGQGDTEAFF. V and J are TRBV13 and TRBJ1-1; TRBD1 agrees at 10 bases. The CDR3 length is 14 residues. The germline CDR1 and CDR2 sequences are PRHDT and FYEKMQ (reference sequence).

V is TRBV2 and J is TRBJ1-2; weak D call: TRBD1 (5 bases). Germline CDR1 SNHLY, CDR2 FYNNEI. Between the trimmed V and J ends, which lost 6 bases and 8 bases, there was a span of 19 bases. CDR3 length: 14 residues. The DNA of the CDR3 is TGTGCCAGCAGGGGTTCCGGGACCTCGGGAGGCTACACCTTC. Translated, it gives CASRGSGTSGGYTF. Based on the CDR3 plus reference TRBV2 and TRBJ1-2, the full variable domain is EPEVTQTPSHQVTQMGQEVILRCVPISNHLYFYWYRQILGQKVEFLVSFYNNEISEKSEIFDDQFSVERPDGSNFTLKIRSTKLEDSAMYFCASRGSGTSGGYTFGSGTRLTVV.

The V call is TRBV25-1, the J call TRBJ2-1; unclear D gene. The V end was cut by 7 bases, the J end by 1 base, with 11 bases between. CDR3 size: 14 residues. CDR1 is MGHDK and CDR2 is SYGVNS in the germline V gene. The CDR3 region has the DNA TGTGCCAGCACACCAGCCATTTCCTACAATGAGCAGTTCTTC. Encoded protein: CASTPAISYNEQFF.

The CDR3 nucleotides are TGTGCCAGCAGCCAAGATGAGACACTCCCCGGCAACACTGAAGCTTTCTTT. The encoded protein is CASSQDETLPGNTEAFF. The chain employs TRBV3-1 (or the pseudogene TRBV3-2) and TRBJ1-1; no clear D. The length of the CDR3 is 17 residues. Germline V gene data show CDR1 as LGHDT and CDR2 as YNNKEL (reference sequence). V was trimmed by 0 bases and J by 2 bases, leaving 16 bases between them.

V and J are TRBV5-6 and TRBJ1-2; the D gene is possibly TRBD1 (6 bases). The CDR3 consists of 14 residues. The germline V gene has CDR1 SGHDT and CDR2 YYEEEE. Trimming stripped 0 bases from V and 4 bases from J, with 10 bases between. The CDR3 loop is CASSLDGGGYGYTF. The CDR3 DNA sequence: TGTGCCAGCAGCTTGGACGGGGGCGGCTATGGCTACACCTTC.

The chain recombines TRBV4-3 with TRBJ1-5, with D maybe TRBD1 (6 bases). In germline, CDR1 is LGHNA, CDR2 YSLEER. The length of the CDR3 is 18 residues. Deletions cut 3 bases from V and 3 bases from J, with 21 bases between. The CDR3 protein is CASSQDLGGAVNNQPQHF. CDR3 nucleotides: TGCGCCAGCAGCCAGGACCTCGGGGGGGCAGTGAACAATCAGCCCCAGCATTTT.

The chain combines TRBV4-2 with TRBJ1-4; the D gene is possibly TRBD1 (6 bases). V dropped 8 bases and J dropped 7 bases, with 11 bases sitting between them. Germline CDR1 reads LGHNA; CDR2 reads YNFKEQ. The CDR3 is made up of 12 amino acids. The CDR3 region is CASQGQGEKLFF. The CDR3 DNA reads as TGTGCCAGCCAGGGGCAGGGTGAAAAACTGTTTTTT.

This rearrangement joins TRBV2 to TRBJ2-1; D gene uncertain. The germline CDR1 and CDR2 sequences are SNHLY and FYNNEI. The V end lost 8 bases, the J end lost 5 bases, and 16 bases lay between the germline ends. The CDR3 has 14 amino acids. As DNA, the CDR3 is TGTGCCAGCGCCTCCATTTCGGCTAACAATGAGCAGTTCTTC. Translated, it gives CASASISANNEQFF.

The chain employs TRBV5-8 and TRBJ2-3, with D perhaps assigned TRBD1 or TRBD2 (6 bases each). The length of the CDR3 is 14 residues. The germline V and J ends were trimmed by 0 bases and 7 bases, with 12 bases remaining between them. Germline-derived CDR1 and CDR2 are SGHTS and YDEGEE. CDR3 amino acids: CASSLATGRYTQYF. The CDR3 DNA sequence: TGTGCCAGCAGCTTGGCCACAGGGAGGTATACGCAGTATTTT.

The V gene is TRBV5-1, the J gene TRBJ2-1; TRBD2 agrees at 7 bases. The CDR3 loop spans 17 amino acids. Germline CDR1 reads SGHRS; CDR2 reads YFSETQ. V shed 0 bases, J shed 0 bases, and the junction held 6 bases outside the gene matches. Here the CDR3 reads CASSLGLADPSYNEQFF. As DNA, the CDR3 is TGCGCCAGCAGCTTGGGGCTAGCGGACCCCTCCTACAATGAGCAGTTCTTC. The full variable domain, in which reference TRBV5-1 and TRBJ2-1 provide the parts outside the CDR3, is KAGVTQTPRYLIKTRGQQVTLSCSPISGHRSVSWYQQTPGQGLQFLFEYFSETQRNKGNFPGRFSGRQFSNSRSEMNVSTLELGDSALYLCASSLGLADPSYNEQFFGPGTRLTVL.

This clone was counted between two and nine times. This rearrangement joins TRBV12-3 or TRBV12-4 to TRBJ1-5; 9 nucleotides agree with TRBD1. V lost 7 bases, J lost 4 bases, and 2 bases stayed unmatched. The CDR3 has 13 residues. In DNA form, the CDR3 reads TGTGCCAGCACCGGGACAGGGAATCAGCCCCAGCATTTT. Translated: CASTGTGNQPQHF.

The chain uses TRBV9 and TRBJ2-2; 10 nucleotides align to TRBD2. J gave up 4 bases and V 4 bases, and 7 bases lay outside the gene matches. CDR1 SGDLS and CDR2 YYNGEE come from the germline V gene. The CDR3 runs 16 residues. The CDR3 loop reads CASSPTSGVGTGELFF. CDR3 DNA sequence: TGTGCCAGCAGCCCTACTAGCGGGGTTGGCACCGGGGAGCTGTTTTTT.

The chain joins TRBV5-1 to TRBJ1-2, with 9 bases fitting TRBD1. The V gene end was trimmed by 4 bases and the J gene end by 6 bases; junction bases not matched to a gene: 10. The CDR3 sequence is 15 residues long. The germline CDR1 and CDR2 sequences are SGHRS and YFSETQ. The CDR3: CASSRLDRGLDGYTF. The CDR3 DNA reads TGCGCCAGCAGCCGCCTGGACAGGGGATTGGATGGCTACACCTTC.

The chain carries TRBV29-1 and TRBJ1-2; 7 bases map to TRBD1. V was pared by 3 bases and J by 0 bases, with 13 bases of the junction left unmatched. Germline V gene data show CDR1 as SQVTM and CDR2 as ANQGSEA. The CDR3 covers 17 residues. CDR3 sequence (DNA): TGCAGCGTTGACTCTAGGGGACAGCCCATGGCTAACTATGGCTACACCTTC. Translating it yields CSVDSRGQPMANYGYTF.

This clone occurred once. The chain combines TRBV6-1 with TRBJ1-1; 8 positions agree with TRBD1. The junction had 0 bases not matched to a gene; V was cut back by 3 bases and J by 0 bases. There are 14 residues in the CDR3. Germline loops: CDR1 MNHNS, CDR2 SASEGT. The CDR3 reads CASSDRGLNTEAFF. The CDR3 region has the DNA TGTGCCAGCAGTGACAGGGGGCTGAACACTGAAGCTTTCTTT.

The rearrangement links TRBV5-1 to TRBJ1-1; D is undetermined. Germline V gives CDR1 SGHRS, CDR2 YFSETQ. The V gene lost 3 bases and the J gene lost 2 bases, with 8 bases spanning the gap. This CDR3 comprises 13 residues. As DNA, the CDR3 is TGCGCCAGCAGCTGGGGAGAAAACACTGAAGCTTTCTTT. It yields the protein CASSWGENTEAFF.

In its sample, this clone was seen once. V gene TRBV5-6 combines with J gene TRBJ2-3; no reliable D call. In germline, CDR1 is SGHDT, CDR2 YYEEEE. CDR3 length: 14 residues. V shed 4 bases and J shed 0 bases, with 9 bases lying between them. This chain's CDR3 is CASSPPTSTDTQYF. The CDR3 DNA reads TGTGCCAGCAGCCCACCGACAAGCACAGATACGCAGTATTTT.

The rearrangement joins TRBV6-2 or TRBV6-3 to TRBJ2-4, with 8 bases identical to TRBD2. Germline-derived CDR1 and CDR2 are MNHEY and SVGEGT. V was clipped by 5 bases and J by 0 bases; unmatched bases: 6. The CDR3 consists of 16 residues. CDR3 sequence reads: CASSRAGGLAKNIQYF. As DNA, the CDR3 is TGTGCCAGCAGTAGGGCGGGGGGCCTAGCCAAAAACATTCAGTACTTC.

The rearrangement links TRBV4-2 to TRBJ1-4; D might be TRBD1 (5 bases). Germline V gene data show CDR1 as LGHNA and CDR2 as YNFKEQ. The length of the CDR3 is 14 residues. The V end lost 8 bases, the J end lost 4 bases, and 14 bases lay between the germline ends. The CDR3 DNA follows: TGTGCCAGCTCCACTCGGGGCATTAATGAAAAACTGTTTTTT. As protein: CASSTRGINEKLFF.

V gene TRBV10-3 combines with J gene TRBJ2-1; 8 positions match TRBD2. This CDR3 is built from 18 residues. Germline assignment: CDR1 ENHRY and CDR2 SYGVKD. The V gene end was trimmed by 6 bases and the J gene end by 0 bases; junction bases not matched to a gene: 13. The CDR3 sequence: CAISLRAGAEYSYNEQFF. Here the CDR3 DNA reads TGTGCCATCAGCTTACGAGCGGGAGCCGAATACTCCTACAATGAGCAGTTCTTC.

The chain joins TRBV5-4 to TRBJ1-4; the match to TRBD1 covers 7 bases. The germline V gene encodes CDR1 SGHNT and CDR2 YYREEE (reference sequence). The CDR3 covers 16 residues. The ends lost 0 bases at V and 4 bases at J; junction bases unmatched: 6. CDR3 sequence reads: CASSLGRGLGNEKLFF. The DNA for the CDR3 is TGTGCCAGCAGCTTGGGAAGGGGGCTAGGTAATGAAAAACTGTTTTTT.

The genes are TRBV7-2 and TRBJ2-3, with TRBD2 matching 7 bases. CDR3 size: 16 residues. CDR1 is SGHTA, CDR2 FQGNSA, per germline. The V and J ends lost 3 bases and 2 bases, in that order; junction bases with no gene match: 8. CDR3 DNA sequence: TGTGCCAGCAGCTTCTTGGGGGGGTCGAACACAGATACGCAGTATTTT. Its translation is CASSFLGGSNTDTQYF.

The V and J genes are TRBV6-5 and TRBJ2-2, with D unresolved. The CDR3 spans 13 residues. In germline, CDR1 is MNHEY, CDR2 SVGAGI. V gave up 7 bases and J gave up 0 bases, with 6 bases separating them. CDR3: CASKGTNTGELFF. The CDR3 region has the DNA TGTGCCAGCAAAGGAACGAACACCGGGGAGCTGTTTTTT.

J is TRBJ2-7 and V is TRBV3-1 (or the pseudogene TRBV3-2); 13 bases match TRBD2. V was clipped by 4 bases and J by 1 base; unmatched bases: 7. The germline CDR1 and CDR2 sequences are LGHDT and YNNKEL (reference sequence). The CDR3 is 17 amino acids. CDR3 sequence: CASSPGTSGIKSYEQYF. The CDR3 nucleotides are TGTGCCAGCAGCCCGGGGACTAGCGGGATAAAGTCCTACGAGCAGTACTTC.

The J gene is TRBJ1-4, the V gene TRBV28; D is uncertain. CDR3 length: 16 amino acids. Trimming stripped 2 bases from V and 0 bases from J, with 10 bases between. Germline CDR1 reads MDHEN; CDR2 reads SYDVKM. This chain's CDR3 is CASSLGGISTNEKLFF. DNA for the CDR3: TGTGCCAGCAGTTTAGGAGGGATCTCAACTAATGAAAAACTGTTTTTT.

The chain uses TRBV7-9 and TRBJ2-1, with 7 nucleotides matching TRBD2. Losses at the gene ends were 4 bases for V and 4 bases for J; bases not matched to a gene: 4. CDR3 length: 14 residues. The germline CDR1 and CDR2 sequences are SEHNR and FQNEAQ (reference sequence). CDR3 sequence (DNA): TGTGCCAGCAGCTCAGGGACTATTTACAATGAGCAGTTCTTC. Translation gives CASSSGTIYNEQFF.

J is TRBJ1-6 and V is TRBV28; 9 positions match TRBD1. CDR1 MDHEN and CDR2 SYDVKM come from the germline V gene. The CDR3 is made up of 17 amino acids. J was trimmed by 11 bases and V by 2 bases; bases with no gene match: 13. The CDR3 protein is CASSLGTGTRGNTPLHF. The DNA of the CDR3 is TGTGCCAGCAGTTTAGGGACAGGGACAAGGGGAAATACACCCCTCCACTTT.

This chain joins TRBV13 and TRBJ2-7, with a weak D call TRBD1 (6 bases). There are 14 residues in the CDR3. Germline CDR1 PRHDT, CDR2 FYEKMQ (reference sequence). Trimming stripped 0 bases from V and 6 bases from J, with 12 bases between. The CDR3 DNA follows: TGTGCCAGCAGCTTAGGGGGACACGAGGGCGAGCAGTACTTC. Its translation is CASSLGGHEGEQYF.